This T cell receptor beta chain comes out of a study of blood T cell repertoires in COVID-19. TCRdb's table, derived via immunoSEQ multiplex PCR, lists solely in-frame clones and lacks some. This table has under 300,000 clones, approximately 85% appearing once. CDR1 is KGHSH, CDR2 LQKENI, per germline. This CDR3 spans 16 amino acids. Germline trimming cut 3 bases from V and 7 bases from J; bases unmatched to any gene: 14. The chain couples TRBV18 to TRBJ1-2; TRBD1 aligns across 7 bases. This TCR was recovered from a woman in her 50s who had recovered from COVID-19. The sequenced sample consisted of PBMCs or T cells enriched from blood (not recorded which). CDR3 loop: CASSPTGQYGSFGYTF. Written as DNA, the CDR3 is TGTGCCAGCTCACCTACGGGACAGTACGGCTCTTTTGGCTACACCTTC.